This T cell receptor (beta chain) was recovered during a study of blood T cell repertoires in COVID-19. Study summary: Some COVID-19 samples were acute and others convalescent; all came from the United States, Italy and Spain.

V lost 2 bases and J lost 2, with 7 bases in between. Germline V gives CDR1 MNHEY, CDR2 SMNVEV (reference sequence). The CDR3 consists of 14 residues. In the authors' methods: Reference gene primers were amplified, and this amplification served to estimate nucleated cell counts. The assay was immunoSEQ multiplex PCR, and TCRdb's table has in-frame clones only and misses some. That table is the source of V, J and clone size, and D and trimming were worked out from the DNA. This table has 90,000 to 150,000 clones, about 85% appearing once. Sequencing was done on a sample of peripheral blood. This TCR derives from a human donor in a cohort sampled during active COVID-19. The chain employs TRBV27 and TRBJ1-5; D unresolved. The CDR3 bases are TGTGCCAGCAGTTTAAGTCAGGGCAATCAGCCCCAGCATTTT. Encoded protein: CASSLSQGNQPQHF.